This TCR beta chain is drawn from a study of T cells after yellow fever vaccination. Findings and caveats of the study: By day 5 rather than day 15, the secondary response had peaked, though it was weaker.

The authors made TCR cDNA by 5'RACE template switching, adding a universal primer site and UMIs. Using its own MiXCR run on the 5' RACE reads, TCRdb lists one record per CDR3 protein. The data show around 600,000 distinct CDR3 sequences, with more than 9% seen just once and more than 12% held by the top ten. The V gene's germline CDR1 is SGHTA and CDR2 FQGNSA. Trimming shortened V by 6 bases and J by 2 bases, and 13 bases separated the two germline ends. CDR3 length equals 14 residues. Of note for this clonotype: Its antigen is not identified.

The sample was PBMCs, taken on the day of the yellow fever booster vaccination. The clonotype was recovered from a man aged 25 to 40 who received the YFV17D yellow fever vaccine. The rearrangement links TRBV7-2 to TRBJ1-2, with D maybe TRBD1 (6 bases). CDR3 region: CASREGGPNYGYTF. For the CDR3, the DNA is TGTGCCAGCAGGGAAGGGGGGCCGAACTATGGCTACACCTTC.